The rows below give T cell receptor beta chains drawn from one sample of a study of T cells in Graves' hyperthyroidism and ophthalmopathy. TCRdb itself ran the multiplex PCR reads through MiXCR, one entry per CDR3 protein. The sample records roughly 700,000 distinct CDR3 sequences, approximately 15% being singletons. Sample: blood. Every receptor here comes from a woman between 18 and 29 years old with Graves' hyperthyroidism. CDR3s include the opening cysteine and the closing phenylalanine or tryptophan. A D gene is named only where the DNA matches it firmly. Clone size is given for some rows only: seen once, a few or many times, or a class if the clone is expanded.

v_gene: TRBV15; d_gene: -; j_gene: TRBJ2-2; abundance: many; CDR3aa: CATSRDLRGGELFF; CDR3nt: TGTGCCACCAGCAGAGATCTAAGGGGCGGGGAGCTGTTTTTT
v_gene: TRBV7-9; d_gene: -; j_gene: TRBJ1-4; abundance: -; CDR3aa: CASSLAEAGGEKLFF; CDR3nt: TGTGCCAGCAGCTTAGCCGAAGCGGGAGGGGAAAAACTGTTTTTT
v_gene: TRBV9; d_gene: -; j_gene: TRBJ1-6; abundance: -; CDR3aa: CASSADRNSPLHF; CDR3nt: TGTGCCAGCAGCGCCGACAGGAATTCACCCCTCCACTTT
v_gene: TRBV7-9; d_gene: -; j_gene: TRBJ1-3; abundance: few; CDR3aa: CASSDLQYGPSGNTIYF; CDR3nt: TGTGCCAGCAGCGACCTCCAATACGGTCCCTCTGGAAACACCATATATTTT
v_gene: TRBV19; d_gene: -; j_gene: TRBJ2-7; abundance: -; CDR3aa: CASNRNDRPYEQYF; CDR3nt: TGTGCCAGTAACCGAAATGACAGGCCCTACGAGCAGTACTTC
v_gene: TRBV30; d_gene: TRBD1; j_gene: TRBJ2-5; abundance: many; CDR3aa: CAWSDDRVSQETQYF; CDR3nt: TGTGCCTGGAGTGACGACAGGGTATCCCAAGAGACCCAGTACTTC
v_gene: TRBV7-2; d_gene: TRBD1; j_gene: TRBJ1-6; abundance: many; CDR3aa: CASSVGTGSSPLHF; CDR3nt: TGTGCCAGCAGCGTAGGGACAGGGTCTTCACCCCTCCACTTT
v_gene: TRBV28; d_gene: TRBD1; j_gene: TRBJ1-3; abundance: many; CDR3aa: CASSLAGGFGNTIYF; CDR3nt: TGTGCCAGCAGTTTAGCAGGGGGCTTTGGAAACACCATATATTTT
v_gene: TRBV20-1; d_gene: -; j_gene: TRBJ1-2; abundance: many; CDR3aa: CSARESRQANYGYTF; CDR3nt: TGCAGTGCTAGAGAGTCCCGGCAAGCTAACTATGGCTACACCTTC
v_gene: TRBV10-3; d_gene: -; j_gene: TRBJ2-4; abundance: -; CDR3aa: CAISADTSKNIQYF; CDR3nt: TGTGCCATCAGTGCGGACACGTCCAAAAACATTCAGTACTTC
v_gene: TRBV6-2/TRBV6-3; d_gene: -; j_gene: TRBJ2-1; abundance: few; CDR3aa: CAGSYSDRPLYNEQFF; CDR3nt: TGTGCCGGCAGTTACTCGGACAGACCTCTATACAATGAGCAGTTCTTC
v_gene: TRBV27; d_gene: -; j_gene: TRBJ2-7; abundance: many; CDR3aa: CASSFRTPSEQYF; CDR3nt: TGTGCCAGCAGTTTTAGGACGCCCAGCGAGCAGTACTTC
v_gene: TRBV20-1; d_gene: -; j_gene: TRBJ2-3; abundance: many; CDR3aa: CSAPGYTDTQYF; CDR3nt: TGCAGTGCCCCCGGATACACAGATACGCAGTATTTT
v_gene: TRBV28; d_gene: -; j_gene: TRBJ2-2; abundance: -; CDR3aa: CASREYTGELFF; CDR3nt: TGTGCCAGCAGGGAGTACACCGGGGAGCTGTTTTTT
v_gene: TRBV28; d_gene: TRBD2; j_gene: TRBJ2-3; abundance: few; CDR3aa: CASRPTSAGDTQYF; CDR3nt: TGTGCCAGCAGGCCGACTAGCGCGGGAGATACGCAGTATTTT
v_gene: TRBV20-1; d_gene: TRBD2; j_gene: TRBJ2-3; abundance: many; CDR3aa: CSARATAGGLADTQYF; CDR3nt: TGCAGTGCTAGAGCAACAGCGGGAGGGTTGGCAGATACGCAGTATTTT
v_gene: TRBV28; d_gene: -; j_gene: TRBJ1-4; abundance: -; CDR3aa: CASNPPGAATNEKLFF; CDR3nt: TGTGCCAGCAATCCCCCGGGGGCTGCAACTAATGAAAAACTGTTTTTT
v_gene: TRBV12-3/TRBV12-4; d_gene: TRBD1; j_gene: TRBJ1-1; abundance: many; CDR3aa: CASSLPGTGLNTEAFF; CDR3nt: TGTGCCAGCAGTTTACCCGGGACAGGGCTTAACACTGAAGCTTTCTTT
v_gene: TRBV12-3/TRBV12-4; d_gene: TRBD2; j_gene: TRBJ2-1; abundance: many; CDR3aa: CASGGLANNEQFF; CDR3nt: TGTGCCAGCGGGGGACTAGCGAACAATGAGCAGTTCTTC
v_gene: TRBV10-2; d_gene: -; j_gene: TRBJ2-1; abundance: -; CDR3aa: CASGRGNHNEQFF; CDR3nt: TGCGCCAGCGGGCGGGGCAACCACAATGAGCAGTTCTTC
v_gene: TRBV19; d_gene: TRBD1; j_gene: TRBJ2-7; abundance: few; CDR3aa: CASSIAGTGAHEQYF; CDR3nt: TGTGCCAGTAGTATCGCCGGGACAGGGGCCCACGAGCAGTACTTC
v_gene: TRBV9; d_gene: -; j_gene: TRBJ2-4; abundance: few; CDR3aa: CASSVGGSDNIQYF; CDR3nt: TGTGCCAGCAGCGTAGGAGGTAGCGACAACATTCAGTACTTC
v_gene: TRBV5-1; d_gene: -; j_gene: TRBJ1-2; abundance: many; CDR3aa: CASSFTGSYGYTF; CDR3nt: TGCGCCAGCAGCTTTACAGGCTCTTATGGCTACACCTTC
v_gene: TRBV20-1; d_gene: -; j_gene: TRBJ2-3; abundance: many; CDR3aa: CSAQRTDTQYF; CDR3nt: TGCAGTGCACAGCGCACAGATACGCAGTATTTT